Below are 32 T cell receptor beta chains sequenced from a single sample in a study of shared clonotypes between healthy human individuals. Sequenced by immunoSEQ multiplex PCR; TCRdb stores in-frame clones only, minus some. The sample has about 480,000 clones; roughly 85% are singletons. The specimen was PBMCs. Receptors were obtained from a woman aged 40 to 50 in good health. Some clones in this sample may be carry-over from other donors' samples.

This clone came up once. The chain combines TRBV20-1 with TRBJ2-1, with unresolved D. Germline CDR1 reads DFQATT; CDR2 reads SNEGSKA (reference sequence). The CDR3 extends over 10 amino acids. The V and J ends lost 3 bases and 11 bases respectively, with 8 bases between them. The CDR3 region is CSASGLKQFF. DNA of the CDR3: TGCAGTGCTAGCGGTTTAAAGCAGTTCTTC.

The CDR3 reads CASSLQGRTGELFF. CDR3 bases: TGTGCCAGCAGCCTACAGGGGCGCACCGGGGAGCTGTTTTTT. The chain recombines TRBV6-6 with TRBJ2-2, with 7 bases matching TRBD1. The CDR3 spans 14 residues. V dropped 6 bases and J dropped 4; count of bases not matched to a gene: 5. Germline V CDR1 and CDR2: MNHNY, SVGAGI (reference sequence).

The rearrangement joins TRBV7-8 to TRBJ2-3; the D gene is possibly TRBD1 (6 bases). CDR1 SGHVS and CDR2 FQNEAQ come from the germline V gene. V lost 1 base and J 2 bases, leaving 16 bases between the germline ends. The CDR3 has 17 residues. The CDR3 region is CASSLVGAGANTDTQYF. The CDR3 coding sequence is TGTGCCAGCAGCTTAGTGGGGGCTGGGGCAAACACAGATACGCAGTATTTT.

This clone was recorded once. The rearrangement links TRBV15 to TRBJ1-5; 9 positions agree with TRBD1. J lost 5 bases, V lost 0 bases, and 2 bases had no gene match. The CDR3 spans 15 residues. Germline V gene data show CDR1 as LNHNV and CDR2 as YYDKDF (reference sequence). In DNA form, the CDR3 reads TGTGCCACCAGCAGAGATGGGGACAGGGATCAGCCCCAGCATTTT. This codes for CATSRDGDRDQPQHF. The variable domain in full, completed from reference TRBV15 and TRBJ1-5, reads DAMVIQNPRYQVTQFGKPVTLSCSQTLNHNVMYWYQQKSSQAPKLLFHYYDKDFNNEADTPDNFQSRRPNTSFCFLDIRSPGLGDTAMYLCATSRDGDRDQPQHFGDGTRLSIL.

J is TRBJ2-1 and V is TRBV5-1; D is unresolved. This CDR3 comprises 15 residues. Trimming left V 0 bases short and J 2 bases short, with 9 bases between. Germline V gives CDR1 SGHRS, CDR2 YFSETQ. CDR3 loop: CASSLEASPYNEQFF. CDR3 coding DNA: TGCGCCAGCAGCTTGGAGGCGAGCCCCTACAATGAGCAGTTCTTC.

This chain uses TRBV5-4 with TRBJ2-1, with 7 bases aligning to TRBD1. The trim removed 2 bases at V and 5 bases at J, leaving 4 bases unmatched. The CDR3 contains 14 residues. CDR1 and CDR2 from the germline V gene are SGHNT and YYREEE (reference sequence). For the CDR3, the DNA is TGTGCCAGCAGCTTATCCGGGACAGACAATGAGCAGTTCTTC. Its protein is CASSLSGTDNEQFF. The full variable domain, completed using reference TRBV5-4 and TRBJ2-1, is ETGVTQSPTHLIKTRGQQVTLRCSSQSGHNTVSWYQQALGQGPQFIFQYYREEENGRGNFPPRFSGLQFPNYSSELNVNALELDDSALYLCASSLSGTDNEQFFGPGTRLTVL.

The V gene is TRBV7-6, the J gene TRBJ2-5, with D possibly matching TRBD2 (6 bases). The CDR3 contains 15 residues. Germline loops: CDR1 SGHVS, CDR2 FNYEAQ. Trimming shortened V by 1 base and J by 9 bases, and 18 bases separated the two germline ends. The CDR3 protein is CASSLDEVRERSQYF. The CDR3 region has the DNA TGTGCCAGCAGCTTAGACGAGGTCCGGGAGAGGTCCCAGTACTTC.

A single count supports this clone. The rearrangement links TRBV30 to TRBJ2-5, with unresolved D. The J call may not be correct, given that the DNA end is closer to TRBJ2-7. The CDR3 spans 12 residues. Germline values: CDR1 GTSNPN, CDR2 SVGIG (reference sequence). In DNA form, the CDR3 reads TGTGCCTGGAACCGACTTGGCTACGAGCAGTACTTC. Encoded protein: CAWNRLGYEQYF.

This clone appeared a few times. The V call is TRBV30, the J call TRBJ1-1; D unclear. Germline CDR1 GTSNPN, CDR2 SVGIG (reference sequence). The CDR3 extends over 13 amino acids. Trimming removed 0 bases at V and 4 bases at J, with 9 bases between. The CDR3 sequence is CAWSVRRGTEAFF. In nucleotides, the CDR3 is TGTGCCTGGAGTGTACGTCGGGGCACTGAAGCTTTCTTT.

In DNA form, the CDR3 reads TGCGCCAGCAGCTTGGCCGGACAGGGGTCTGAAGCTTTCTTT. Translated, it gives CASSLAGQGSEAFF. V and J are TRBV5-1 and TRBJ1-1, with TRBD1 matching over 9 bases. Germline CDR1 reads SGHRS; CDR2 reads YFSETQ. J gave up 6 bases and V 0 bases, and 3 bases lay outside the gene matches. This CDR3 has 14 residues.

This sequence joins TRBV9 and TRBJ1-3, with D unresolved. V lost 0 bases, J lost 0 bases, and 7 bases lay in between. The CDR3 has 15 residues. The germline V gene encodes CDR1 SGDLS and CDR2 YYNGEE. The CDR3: CASSVGVLSGNTIYF. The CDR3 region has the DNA TGTGCCAGCAGCGTAGGAGTTCTCTCTGGAAACACCATATATTTT.

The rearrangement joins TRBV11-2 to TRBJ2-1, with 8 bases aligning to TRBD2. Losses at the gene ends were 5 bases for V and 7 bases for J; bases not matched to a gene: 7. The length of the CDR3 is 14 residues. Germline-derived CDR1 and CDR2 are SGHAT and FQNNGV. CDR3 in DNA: TGTGCCAGCAGCCGTGAGCGGGAGTTGAATGAGCAGTTCTTC. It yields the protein CASSRERELNEQFF.

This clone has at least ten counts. The CDR3 DNA reads TGTGCCAGCAGTGCCCGACTAGCGGGAGACGGCGAGCAGTACTTC. Translating gives CASSARLAGDGEQYF. This chain joins TRBV6-1 and TRBJ2-7; 12 bases fit TRBD2. After removal of 4 bases from V and 6 bases from J, the junction contained 7 bases not matched to a gene. The CDR3 is 15 amino acids. CDR1 and CDR2 (germline): MNHNS, SASEGT.

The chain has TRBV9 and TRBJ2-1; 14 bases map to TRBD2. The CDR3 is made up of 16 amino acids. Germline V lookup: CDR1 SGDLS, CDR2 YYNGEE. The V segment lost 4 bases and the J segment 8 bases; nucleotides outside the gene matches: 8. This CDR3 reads CASSPRGLAGDHEQFF. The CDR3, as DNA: TGTGCCAGCAGCCCCCGGGGACTAGCGGGAGACCATGAGCAGTTCTTC.

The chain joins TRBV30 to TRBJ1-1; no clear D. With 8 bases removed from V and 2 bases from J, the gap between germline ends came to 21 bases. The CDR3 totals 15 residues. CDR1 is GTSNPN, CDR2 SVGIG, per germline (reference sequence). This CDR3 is CARRPRNPYNTEAFF. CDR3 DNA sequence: TGTGCCCGCCGGCCGAGGAACCCCTACAACACTGAAGCTTTCTTT.

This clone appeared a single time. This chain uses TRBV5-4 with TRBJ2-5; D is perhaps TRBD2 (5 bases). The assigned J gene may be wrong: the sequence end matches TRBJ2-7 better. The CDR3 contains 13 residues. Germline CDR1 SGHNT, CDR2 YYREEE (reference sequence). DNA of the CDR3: TGTGCCAGCAGCTTAGCGGCACTAGACGAGCAGTACTTC. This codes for CASSLAALDEQYF.

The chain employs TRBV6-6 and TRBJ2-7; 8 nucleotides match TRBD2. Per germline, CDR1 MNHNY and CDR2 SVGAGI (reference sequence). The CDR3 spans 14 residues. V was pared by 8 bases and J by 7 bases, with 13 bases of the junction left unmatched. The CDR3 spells CASGSAGAVLEQYF. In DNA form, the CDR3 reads TGTGCCAGCGGCTCAGCGGGAGCCGTTCTTGAGCAGTACTTC.

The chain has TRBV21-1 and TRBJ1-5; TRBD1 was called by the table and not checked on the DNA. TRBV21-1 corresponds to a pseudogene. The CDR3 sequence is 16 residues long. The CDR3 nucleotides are TGTGCCAGCAGCACCCGGCTTTACAGGGGCAATCAGCCCCAGCATTTT. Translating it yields CASSTRLYRGNQPQHF.

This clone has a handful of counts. In DNA, the CDR3 is TGTGCCAGCAGCTTGCTAGCCTTAGTAGGTGACTACACCTTC. This codes for CASSLLALVGDYTF. The rearrangement uses TRBV5-6 and TRBJ1-2; D is undetermined. Germline CDR1 and CDR2: SGHDT and YYEEEE. V was pared by 1 base and J by 10 bases, with 17 bases between. The CDR3 has 14 amino acids.

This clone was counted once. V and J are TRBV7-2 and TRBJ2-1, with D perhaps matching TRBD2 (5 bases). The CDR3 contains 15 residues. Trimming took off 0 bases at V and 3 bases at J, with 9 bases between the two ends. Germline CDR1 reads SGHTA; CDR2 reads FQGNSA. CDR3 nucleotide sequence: TGTGCCAGCAGCTTAGCGGGAGACGTCTACAATGAGCAGTTCTTC. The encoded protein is CASSLAGDVYNEQFF.

CDR3 bases: TGTGCCTGCACGGGGACCCTAAGCACAGATACGCAGTATTTT. This gives the protein CACTGTLSTDTQYF. The J gene is TRBJ2-3, the V gene TRBV30; D tentatively reads TRBD1 or TRBD2 (5 bases each). V shed 6 bases and J shed 0 bases, with 13 bases lying between them. CDR3 length: 14 residues. CDR1 GTSNPN and CDR2 SVGIG come from the germline V gene (reference sequence). The whole variable domain, remainder taken from reference TRBV30 and TRBJ2-3, is SQTIHQWPATLVQPVGSPLSLECTVEGTSNPNLYWYRQAAGRGLQLLFYSVGIGQISSEVPQNLSASRPQDRQFILSSKKLLLSDSGFYLCACTGTLSTDTQYFGPGTRLTVL.

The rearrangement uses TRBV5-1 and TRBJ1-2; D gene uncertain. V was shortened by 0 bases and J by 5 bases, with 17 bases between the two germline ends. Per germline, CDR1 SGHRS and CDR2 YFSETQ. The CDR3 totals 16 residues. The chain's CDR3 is CASSLERASGWYGYTF. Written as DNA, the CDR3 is TGCGCCAGCAGCTTGGAGCGGGCCTCGGGATGGTATGGCTACACCTTC.

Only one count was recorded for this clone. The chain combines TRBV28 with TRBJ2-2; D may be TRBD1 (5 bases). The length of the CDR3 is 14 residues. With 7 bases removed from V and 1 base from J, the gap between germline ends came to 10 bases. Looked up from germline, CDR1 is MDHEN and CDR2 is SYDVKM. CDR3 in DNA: TGTGCCAGCACAGTGACAGAGAACACCGGGGAGCTGTTTTTT. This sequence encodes CASTVTENTGELFF.

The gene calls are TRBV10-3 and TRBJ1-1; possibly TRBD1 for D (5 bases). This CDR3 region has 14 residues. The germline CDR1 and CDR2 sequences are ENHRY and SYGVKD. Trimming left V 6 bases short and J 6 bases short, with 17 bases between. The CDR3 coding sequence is TGTGCCATCAGCCCAGGGCCCCAACTCCCTGAAGCTTTCTTT. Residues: CAISPGPQLPEAFF.

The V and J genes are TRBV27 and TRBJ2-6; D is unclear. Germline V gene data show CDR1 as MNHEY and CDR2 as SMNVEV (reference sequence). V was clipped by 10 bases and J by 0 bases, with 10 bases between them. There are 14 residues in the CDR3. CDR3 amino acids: CATAAISGANVLTF. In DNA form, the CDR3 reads TGTGCCACCGCCGCGATCTCTGGGGCCAACGTCCTGACTTTC.

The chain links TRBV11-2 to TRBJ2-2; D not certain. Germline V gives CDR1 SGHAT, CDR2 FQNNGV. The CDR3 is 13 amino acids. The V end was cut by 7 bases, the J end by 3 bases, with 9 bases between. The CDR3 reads CASTKVHTGELFF. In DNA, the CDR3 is TGTGCCAGCACCAAAGTCCACACCGGGGAGCTGTTTTTT.

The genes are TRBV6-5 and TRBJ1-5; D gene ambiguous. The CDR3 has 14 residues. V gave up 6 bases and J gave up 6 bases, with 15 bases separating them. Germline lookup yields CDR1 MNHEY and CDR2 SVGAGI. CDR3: CASSEHGSGQPQHF. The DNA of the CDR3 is TGTGCCAGCAGCGAACACGGGTCCGGTCAGCCCCAGCATTTT.

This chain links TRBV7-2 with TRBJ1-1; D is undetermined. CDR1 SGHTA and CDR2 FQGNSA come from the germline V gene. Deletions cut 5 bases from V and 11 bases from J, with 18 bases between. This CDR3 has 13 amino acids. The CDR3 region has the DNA TGTGCCAGCAGCGCACCGGAGAGGATTTTGGCTTTCTTT. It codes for CASSAPERILAFF.

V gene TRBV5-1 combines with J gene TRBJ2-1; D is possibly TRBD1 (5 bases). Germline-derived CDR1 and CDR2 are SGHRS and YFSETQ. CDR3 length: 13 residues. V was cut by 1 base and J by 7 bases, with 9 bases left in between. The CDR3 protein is CASSLQGGNEQFF. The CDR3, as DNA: TGCGCCAGCAGCTTGCAGGGTGGGAATGAGCAGTTCTTC.

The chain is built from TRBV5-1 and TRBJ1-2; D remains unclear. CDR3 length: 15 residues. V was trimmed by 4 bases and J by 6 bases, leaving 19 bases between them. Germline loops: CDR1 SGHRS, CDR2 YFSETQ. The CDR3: CASSREGRAVDGYTF. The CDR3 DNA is TGCGCCAGCAGCAGAGAAGGGAGAGCAGTAGATGGCTACACCTTC.

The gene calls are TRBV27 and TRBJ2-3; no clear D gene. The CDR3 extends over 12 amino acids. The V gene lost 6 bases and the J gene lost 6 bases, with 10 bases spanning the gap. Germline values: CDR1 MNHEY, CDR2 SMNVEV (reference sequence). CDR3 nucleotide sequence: TGTGCCAGCAGCCGATCGAGGGATACGCAGTATTTT. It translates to CASSRSRDTQYF.

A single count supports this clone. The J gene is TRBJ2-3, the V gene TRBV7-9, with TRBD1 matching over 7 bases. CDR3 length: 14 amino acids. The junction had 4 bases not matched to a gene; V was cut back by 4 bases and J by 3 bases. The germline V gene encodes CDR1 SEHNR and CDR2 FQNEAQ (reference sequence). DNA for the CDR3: TGTGCCAGCAGCTACAGGGGTTGGACAGATACGCAGTATTTT. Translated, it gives CASSYRGWTDTQYF.